The 18 T cell receptor beta chains below all came from one sample that was sequenced in a study of blood T cell repertoires in COVID-19. Assay: immunoSEQ multiplex PCR; the TCRdb copy retains only in-frame clones and omits some. This table has roughly 700,000 clones, approximately 90% appearing once. Source material: peripheral blood. Receptor source: a young woman with acute or convalescent COVID-19.

The chain links TRBV7-6 to TRBJ2-2, with D possibly matching TRBD1 (6 bases). Germline-derived CDR1 and CDR2 are SGHVS and FNYEAQ. CDR3 length: 15 amino acids. V dropped 5 bases and J dropped 5 bases, with 15 bases sitting between them. This CDR3 reads CASSIRGIRTGELFF. The CDR3 DNA is TGTGCCAGCAGCATCAGGGGTATAAGGACCGGGGAGCTGTTTTTT.

This clone was detected once. The chain recombines TRBV7-8 with TRBJ2-1, with 8 positions matching TRBD1. CDR3 size: 14 residues. Per germline, CDR1 SGHVS and CDR2 FQNEAQ. J gave up 11 bases and V 6 bases, and 12 bases lay outside the gene matches. The CDR3 DNA follows: TGTGCCAGCAGACCCCCGGGACAGGTTTGGAAGCAGTTCTTC. The encoded protein is CASRPPGQVWKQFF.

The rearrangement uses TRBV28 and TRBJ2-6; D gene unclear. The ends were cut back, 2 bases at V and 4 bases at J, with 6 bases in the middle. Germline loops: CDR1 MDHEN, CDR2 SYDVKM. The CDR3 is made up of 14 amino acids. The CDR3 sequence: CASSLLVGANVLTF. CDR3 DNA: TGTGCCAGCAGTTTACTAGTGGGGGCCAACGTCCTGACTTTC. Combining the CDR3 with reference TRBV28 and TRBJ2-6 gives the whole variable domain DVKVTQSSRYLVKRTGEKVFLECVQDMDHENMFWYRQDPGLGLRLIYFSYDVKMKEKGDIPEGYSVSREKKERFSLILESASTNQTSMYLCASSLLVGANVLTFGAGSRLTVL.

The CDR3 loop reads CASSYADMNTEAFF. CDR3 bases: TGTGCCAGTAGTTATGCAGACATGAACACTGAAGCTTTCTTT. The rearrangement joins TRBV19 to TRBJ1-1; no reliable D call. CDR3 length: 14 amino acids. V lost 5 bases, J lost 0 bases, and 10 bases lay in between. The V gene's germline CDR1 is LNHDA and CDR2 SQIVND (reference sequence).

This chain connects TRBV7-2 to TRBJ1-6; 9 positions match TRBD1. The CDR3 covers 15 residues. Germline V gene sequence: CDR1 SGHTA, CDR2 FQGNSA. V was pared by 4 bases and J by 10 bases, with 8 bases of the junction left unmatched. The chain's CDR3 is CASSWETGGQSPLHF. In DNA form, the CDR3 reads TGTGCCAGCAGCTGGGAGACAGGGGGTCAATCACCCCTCCACTTT.

This clone has a handful of counts. The junction departs from the called germline gene at one end, perhaps through a read error. CDR3 coding DNA: TGTGCCAGCAGCTTGGATGACAGGTCCTCCGAGCAGTACTTC. Residues: CASSLDDRSSEQYF. The chain joins TRBV5-6 to TRBJ2-7, with D perhaps TRBD1 (6 bases). The CDR3 is made up of 14 amino acids. Germline V gene data show CDR1 as SGHDT and CDR2 as YYEEEE. Looking up the rest from reference TRBV5-6 and TRBJ2-7 gives the full variable domain: DAGVTQSPTHLIKTRGQQVTLRCSPKSGHDTVSWYQQALGQGPQFIFQYYEEEERQRGNFPDRFSGHQFPNYSSELNVNALLLGDSALYLCASSLDDRSSEQYFGPGTRLTVT.

The chain combines TRBV4-1 with TRBJ1-1; D possibly corresponds to TRBD1 (6 bases). The CDR3 extends over 15 amino acids. Trimming took off 3 bases at V and 5 bases at J, with 16 bases between the two ends. CDR1 MGHRA and CDR2 YSYEKL come from the germline V gene. This chain's CDR3 is CASSHTGGRGTEAFF. The CDR3 DNA reads TGCGCCAGCAGCCACACGGGGGGCAGGGGAACTGAAGCTTTCTTT.

The chain has TRBV7-3 and TRBJ2-1; tentative D call: TRBD2 (6 bases). CDR1 and CDR2 (germline): SGHTA, FQGTGA. V lost 1 base and J 8 bases, leaving 12 bases between the germline ends. The CDR3 is 14 amino acids. CDR3 protein: CASSLKAGRYEQFF. As DNA, the CDR3 is TGTGCCAGCAGCTTAAAAGCAGGGAGGTATGAGCAGTTCTTC. The whole variable domain, remainder taken from reference TRBV7-3 and TRBJ2-1, is GAGVSQTPSNKVTEKGKYVELRCDPISGHTALYWYRQSLGQGPEFLIYFQGTGAADDSGLPNDRFFAVRPEGSVSTLKIQRTERGDSAVYLCASSLKAGRYEQFFGPGTRLTVL.

J is TRBJ1-1 and V is TRBV10-3; no definite D call. V lost 0 bases and J lost 2, with 31 bases in between. Germline V gene lookup returns CDR1 ENHRY and CDR2 SYGVKD. This CDR3 contains 22 residues. In DNA, the CDR3 is TGTGCCATCAGTGAGTCGACGATCCCGGGTACCAATACCTGGGAGAGAAACACTGAAGCTTTCTTT. It yields the protein CAISESTIPGTNTWERNTEAFF.

The V call is TRBV19, the J call TRBJ1-1; no clear D. This CDR3 region has 12 residues. Germline-derived CDR1 and CDR2 are LNHDA and SQIVND (reference sequence). Trimming cost V 3 bases and J 8 bases, with 10 bases left between them. The CDR3 DNA reads as TGTGCCAGTAGTATTCGACAATCCGAAGCTTTCTTT. This codes for CASSIRQSEAFF.

V usage is TRBV18 and J usage is TRBJ1-2; 7 bases are a match to TRBD1. The CDR3 extends over 15 amino acids. Germline assignment: CDR1 KGHSH and CDR2 LQKENI. J gave up 0 bases and V 6 bases, and 7 bases lay outside the gene matches. Here the CDR3 reads CASSLDRQANYGYTF. CDR3 bases: TGTGCCAGCTCCTTGGACAGGCAAGCTAACTATGGCTACACCTTC.

The V call is TRBV4-2, the J call TRBJ1-2; D call uncertain. The V end lost 1 base, the J end lost 4 bases, and 13 bases lay between the germline ends. This CDR3 has 15 residues. CDR1 is LGHNA, CDR2 YNFKEQ, per germline. The CDR3 sequence is CASSQVPGWIYGYTF. In DNA, the CDR3 is TGTGCCAGCAGCCAAGTCCCAGGATGGATCTATGGCTACACCTTC.

The V call is TRBV28, the J call TRBJ2-7; 7 nucleotides match TRBD1. The junction had 12 bases not matched to a gene; V was cut back by 9 bases and J by 7 bases. Per germline, CDR1 MDHEN and CDR2 SYDVKM. The CDR3 consists of 13 residues. The CDR3 DNA sequence: TGTGCCAGTCTCTCACCGACAGGGCTTGAGCAGTACTTC. Translated, it gives CASLSPTGLEQYF.

This CDR3 reads CSAYSGYTF. The CDR3 coding sequence is TGCAGTGCTTATAGTGGCTACACCTTC. V gene TRBV20-1 combines with J gene TRBJ1-2; the D is unclear. CDR3 length equals 9 residues. CDR1 DFQATT and CDR2 SNEGSKA come from the germline V gene (reference sequence). The ends were cut back, 5 bases at V and 7 bases at J, with 5 bases in the middle.

V gene TRBV6-5 combines with J gene TRBJ2-5, with 7 positions matching TRBD1. Germline V CDR1 and CDR2: MNHEY, SVGAGI. The V gene end was trimmed by 7 bases and the J gene end by 5 bases; junction bases not matched to a gene: 7. The CDR3 runs 13 residues. Written as DNA, the CDR3 is TGTGCCAGCATGAGAGGGGGCGGTGAGACCCAGTACTTC. Protein: CASMRGGGETQYF.

This sequence joins TRBV5-6 and TRBJ1-1; D not certain. Germline V gene data show CDR1 as SGHDT and CDR2 as YYEEEE. The CDR3 sequence is 11 residues long. Deletions cut 7 bases from V and 1 base from J, with 5 bases between. The CDR3 DNA sequence: TGTGCCAGCCATAGGAACACTGAAGCTTTCTTT. It is translated as CASHRNTEAFF.

V gene TRBV6-1 combines with J gene TRBJ1-2; a weak D match, TRBD1 (6 bases). Trimming pared 3 bases from V and 4 bases from J, leaving 15 bases between. The CDR3 has 15 amino acids. The germline gives CDR1 MNHNS, CDR2 SASEGT. Written as DNA, the CDR3 is TGTGCCAGCAGTGACCAACAGGGTGCCTCCTATGGCTACACCTTC. Its protein is CASSDQQGASYGYTF.

This chain uses TRBV7-9 with TRBJ2-2; D gene ambiguous. This CDR3 is 12 amino acids long. V lost 10 bases, J lost 6 bases, and 12 bases lay in between. The germline CDR1 and CDR2 sequences are SEHNR and FQNEAQ (reference sequence). The chain's CDR3 is CATEPIPGELFF. The DNA of the CDR3 is TGTGCCACCGAGCCCATCCCCGGGGAGCTGTTTTTT.